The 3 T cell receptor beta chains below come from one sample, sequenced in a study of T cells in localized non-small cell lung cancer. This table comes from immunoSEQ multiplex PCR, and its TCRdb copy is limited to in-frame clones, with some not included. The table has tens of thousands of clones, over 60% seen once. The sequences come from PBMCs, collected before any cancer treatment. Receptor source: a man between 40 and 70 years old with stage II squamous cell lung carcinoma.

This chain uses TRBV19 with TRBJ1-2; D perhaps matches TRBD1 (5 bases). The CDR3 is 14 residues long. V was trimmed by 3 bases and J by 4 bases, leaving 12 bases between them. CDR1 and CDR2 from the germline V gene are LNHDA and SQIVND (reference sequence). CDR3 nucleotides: TGTGCCAGTAGTATTTCGGCAGGGCCCTATGGCTACACCTTC. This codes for CASSISAGPYGYTF.

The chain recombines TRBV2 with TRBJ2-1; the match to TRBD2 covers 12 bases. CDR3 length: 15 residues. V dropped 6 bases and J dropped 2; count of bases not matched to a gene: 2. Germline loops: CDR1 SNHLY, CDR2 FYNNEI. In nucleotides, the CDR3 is TGTGCCAGCAGACGACTAGCGGGGGCCTACAATGAGCAGTTCTTC. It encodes CASRRLAGAYNEQFF.

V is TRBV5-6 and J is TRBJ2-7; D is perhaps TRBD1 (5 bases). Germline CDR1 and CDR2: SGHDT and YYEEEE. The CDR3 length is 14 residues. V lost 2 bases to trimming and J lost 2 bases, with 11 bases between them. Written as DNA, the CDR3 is TGTGCCAGCAGCTTACAAGGGGTTGCCTACGAGCAGTACTTC. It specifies CASSLQGVAYEQYF.